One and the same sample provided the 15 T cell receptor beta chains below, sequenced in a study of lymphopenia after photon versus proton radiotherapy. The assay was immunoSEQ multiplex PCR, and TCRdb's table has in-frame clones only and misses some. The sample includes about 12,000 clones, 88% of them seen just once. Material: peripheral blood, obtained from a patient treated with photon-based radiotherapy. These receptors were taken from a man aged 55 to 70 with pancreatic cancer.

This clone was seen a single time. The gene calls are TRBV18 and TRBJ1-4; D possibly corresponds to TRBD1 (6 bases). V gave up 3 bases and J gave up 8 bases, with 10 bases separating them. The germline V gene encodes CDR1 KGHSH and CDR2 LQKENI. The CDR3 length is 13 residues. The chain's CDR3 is CASSPSQGEKLFF. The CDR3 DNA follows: TGTGCCAGCTCACCGTCGCAGGGGGAAAAACTGTTTTTT.

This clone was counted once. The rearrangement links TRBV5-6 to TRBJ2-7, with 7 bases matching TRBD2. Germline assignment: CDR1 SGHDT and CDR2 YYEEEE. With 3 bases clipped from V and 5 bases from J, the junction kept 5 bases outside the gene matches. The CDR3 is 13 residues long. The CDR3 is CASSSGGIHEQYF. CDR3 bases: TGTGCCAGCAGCTCGGGGGGTATACACGAGCAGTACTTC.

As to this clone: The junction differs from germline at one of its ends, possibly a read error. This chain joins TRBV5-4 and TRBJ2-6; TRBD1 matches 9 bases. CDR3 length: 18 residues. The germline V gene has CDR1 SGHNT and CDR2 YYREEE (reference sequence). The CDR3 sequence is CASRDRESSTSGANVLTF. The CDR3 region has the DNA TGCGCCAGCAGGGACAGGGAGAGCTCTACCTCTGGGGCCAACGTCCTGACTTTC.

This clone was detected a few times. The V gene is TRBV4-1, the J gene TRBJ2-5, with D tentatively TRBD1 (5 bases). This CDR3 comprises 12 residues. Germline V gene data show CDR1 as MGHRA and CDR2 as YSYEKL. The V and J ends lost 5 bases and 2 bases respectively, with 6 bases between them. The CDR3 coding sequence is TGCGCCAGCAGCGACAGTCAAGAGACCCAGTACTTC. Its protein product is CASSDSQETQYF.

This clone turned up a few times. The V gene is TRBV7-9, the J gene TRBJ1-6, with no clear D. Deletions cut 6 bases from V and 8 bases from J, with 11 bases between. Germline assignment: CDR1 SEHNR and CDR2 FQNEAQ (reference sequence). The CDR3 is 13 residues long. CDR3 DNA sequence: TGTGCCAGCAGGGAGCGACCTTATTCACCCCTCCACTTT. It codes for CASRERPYSPLHF.

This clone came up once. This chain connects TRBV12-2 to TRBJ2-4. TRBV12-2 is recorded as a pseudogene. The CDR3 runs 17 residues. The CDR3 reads CASRLESAGCAENIQYF. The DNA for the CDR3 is TGTGCAAGTCGCTTAGAATCGGCAGGCTGTGCGGAAAACATTCAGTACTTC.

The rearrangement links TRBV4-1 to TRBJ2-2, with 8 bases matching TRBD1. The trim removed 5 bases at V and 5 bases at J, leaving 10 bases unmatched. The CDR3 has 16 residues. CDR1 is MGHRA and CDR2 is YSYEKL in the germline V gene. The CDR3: CASSTGQGARTGELFF. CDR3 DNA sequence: TGCGCCAGCAGCACTGGACAGGGCGCTAGAACCGGGGAGCTGTTTTTT.

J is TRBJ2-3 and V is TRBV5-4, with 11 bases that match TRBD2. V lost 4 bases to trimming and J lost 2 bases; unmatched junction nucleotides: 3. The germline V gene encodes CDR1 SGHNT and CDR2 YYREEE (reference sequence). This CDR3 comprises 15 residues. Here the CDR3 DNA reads TGTGCCAGCAGCCTAGCGGGGGGCACCACAGATACGCAGTATTTT. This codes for CASSLAGGTTDTQYF.

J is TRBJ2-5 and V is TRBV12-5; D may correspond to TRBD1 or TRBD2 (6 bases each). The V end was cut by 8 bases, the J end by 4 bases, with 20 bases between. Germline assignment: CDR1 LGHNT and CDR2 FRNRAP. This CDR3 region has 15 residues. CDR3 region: CASLTGALRLETQYF. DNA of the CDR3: TGTGCTAGTCTAACGGGGGCCCTTCGTCTAGAGACCCAGTACTTC.

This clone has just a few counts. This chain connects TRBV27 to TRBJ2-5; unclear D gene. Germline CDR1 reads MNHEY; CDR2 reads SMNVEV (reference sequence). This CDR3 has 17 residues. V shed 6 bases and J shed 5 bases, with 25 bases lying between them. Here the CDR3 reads CASRPPWEPNKVETQYF. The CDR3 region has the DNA TGTGCCAGCAGACCCCCCTGGGAACCCAACAAGGTGGAGACCCAGTACTTC.

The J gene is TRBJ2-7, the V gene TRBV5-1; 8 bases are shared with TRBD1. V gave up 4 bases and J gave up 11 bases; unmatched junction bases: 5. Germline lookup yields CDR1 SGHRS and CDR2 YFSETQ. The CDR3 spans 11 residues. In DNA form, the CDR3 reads TGCGCCAGCAGCCCGGGACAGGTTGAGTACTTC. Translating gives CASSPGQVEYF.

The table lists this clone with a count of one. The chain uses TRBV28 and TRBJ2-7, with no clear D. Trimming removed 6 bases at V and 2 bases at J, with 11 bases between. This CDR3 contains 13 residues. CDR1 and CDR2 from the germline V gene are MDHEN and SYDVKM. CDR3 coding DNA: TGTGCCAGCAGGGGGATCCCCCCCTACGAGCAGTACTTC. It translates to CASRGIPPYEQYF.

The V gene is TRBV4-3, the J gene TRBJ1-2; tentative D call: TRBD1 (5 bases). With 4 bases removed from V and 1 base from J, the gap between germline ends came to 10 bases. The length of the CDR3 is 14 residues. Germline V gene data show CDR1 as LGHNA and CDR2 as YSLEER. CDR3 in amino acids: CASSRGGGNYGYTF. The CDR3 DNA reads TGCGCCAGCAGCCGCGGGGGGGGTAACTATGGCTACACCTTC.

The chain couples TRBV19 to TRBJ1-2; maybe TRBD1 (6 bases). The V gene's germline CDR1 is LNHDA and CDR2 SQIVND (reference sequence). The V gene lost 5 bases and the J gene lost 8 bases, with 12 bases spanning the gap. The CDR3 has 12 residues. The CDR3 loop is CASSWRTAGYTF. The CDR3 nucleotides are TGTGCCAGTAGTTGGAGGACAGCAGGCTACACCTTC.

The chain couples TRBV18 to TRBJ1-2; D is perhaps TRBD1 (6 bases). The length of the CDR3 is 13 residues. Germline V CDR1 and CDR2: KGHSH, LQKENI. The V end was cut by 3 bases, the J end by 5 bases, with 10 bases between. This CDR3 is CASSPGGGYGYTF. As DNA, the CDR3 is TGTGCCAGCTCACCCGGAGGGGGATATGGCTACACCTTC.